The clone carrying this T cell receptor beta chain was seen at least ten times. These data originate in a study of neurological immune-mediated disorders. Study at large: The 35 or so patients with multiple sclerosis comprised around 30 relapsing-remitting cases and 3 secondary progressive cases.

The CDR3 consists of 13 residues. V lost 4 bases to trimming and J lost 7 bases, with 14 bases between them. CDR1 is SGHRS, CDR2 YFSETQ, per germline. In TCRdb, the 5' RACE reads were re-called with MiXCR into one record per CDR3 protein. The sample lists 81,000 or so distinct CDR3 sequences; around 4.6% were seen once. This TCR was recovered from a woman in her thirties with multiple sclerosis. The chain uses TRBV5-1 and TRBJ1-1; D is perhaps TRBD1 (5 bases). The specimen sequenced was PBMCs. CDR3 DNA: TGCGCCAGCAGCCCCATCGGGGCACTTGAAGCTTTCTTT. Protein: CASSPIGALEAFF.